The 5 T cell receptor beta chains listed next were all sequenced from one sample in a study of naive and memory T cell subsets. General study results and limits: Especially in CD8 cells, naive repertoires contained a few larger clonotypes, possibly CD45RA-re-expressing memory cells.

These receptors' targets are unknown. The beta constant-region primer was an equimolar mix of two oligonucleotides covering TRBC1 and TRBC2. Four rounds of PCR amplified the ligated cDNA using nested alpha and beta constant-region primers plus SP2. Using its own MiXCR run on the UMI-ligation and nested PCR reads, TCRdb lists one record per CDR3 protein. The sample records fewer than 150,000 distinct CDR3 sequences, 15% to 25% being singletons. Sequenced sample: naive CD8+ T cells from blood. Receptors originate from a human donor in good health.

The chain is built from TRBV7-8 and TRBJ2-5; unclear D gene. V was clipped by 1 base and J by 3 bases, with 15 bases between them. CDR3 length: 16 residues. Germline V gives CDR1 SGHVS, CDR2 FQNEAQ. The CDR3, as DNA: TGTGCCAGCAGCTTAGGTTCTCCGAGTAGTAAAGAGACCCAGTACTTC. It codes for CASSLGSPSSKETQYF.

This chain links TRBV20-1 with TRBJ2-7; D is possibly TRBD2 (5 bases). Germline CDR1 DFQATT, CDR2 SNEGSKA (reference sequence). Deletions cut 6 bases from V and 0 bases from J, with 9 bases between. This CDR3 has 12 amino acids. CDR3 in DNA: TGCAGTGCGGAGGTTTCCTCCTACGAGCAGTACTTC. Amino acid sequence: CSAEVSSYEQYF.

This clonotype was counted a few times. This chain links TRBV7-9 with TRBJ2-2; possibly TRBD1 or TRBD2 for D (5 bases each). Germline CDR1 is SEHNR and CDR2 is FQNEAQ (reference sequence). CDR3 length: 17 residues. V was cut by 1 base and J by 0 bases, with 12 bases left in between. The CDR3 sequence is CASSLGPPGPNTGELFF. CDR3 DNA: TGTGCCAGCAGCTTAGGCCCTCCGGGGCCGAACACCGGGGAGCTGTTTTTT.

Worth noting for this clonotype: At one end the junction does not follow the germline gene, possibly because of a read error. The chain uses TRBV7-9 and TRBJ2-2, with D maybe TRBD2 (5 bases). CDR1 is SEHNR, CDR2 FQNEAQ, per germline (reference sequence). The CDR3 totals 14 residues. CDR3 sequence: CASSGEGYTRELFF. CDR3 coding DNA: TGTGCCAGCAGCGGAGAGGGATACACCAGGGAGCTGTTTTTT. Using reference TRBV7-9 and TRBJ2-2 for the parts outside the CDR3, the full variable domain is DTGVSQNPRHKITKRGQNVTFRCDPISEHNRLYWYRQTLGQGPEFLTYFQNEAQLEKSRLLSDRFSAERPKGSFSTLEIQRTEQGDSAMYLCASSGEGYTRELFFGEGSRLTVL.

The V call is TRBV27, the J call TRBJ2-7; D remains ambiguous. This CDR3 spans 11 amino acids. Trimming took 6 bases from V and 6 from J, leaving 9 bases between them. Germline loops: CDR1 MNHEY, CDR2 SMNVEV (reference sequence). CDR3: CASSTFGEQYF. Here the CDR3 DNA reads TGTGCCAGCAGCACATTTGGCGAGCAGTACTTC.